The 19 T cell receptor beta chains below all came from one sample that was sequenced in a study of early T cells in non-severe SARS-CoV-2 infection. TCRdb independently ran MiXCR on the 5' RACE reads; one entry per CDR3 protein. Here the sample spans tens of thousands of distinct CDR3 sequences, almost 6% being singletons. Sequencing was performed on whole blood. These receptors were obtained from an adult who was a healthcare worker with PCR-confirmed SARS-CoV-2 infection or an uninfected control (not recorded which).

This clonotype was counted at least ten times. The J gene is TRBJ2-2, the V gene TRBV30, with TRBD1 identical over 12 bases. The trim removed 8 bases at V and 8 bases at J, leaving 18 bases unmatched. The CDR3 length is 17 residues. Germline V lookup: CDR1 GTSNPN, CDR2 SVGIG (reference sequence). The CDR3 sequence: CATQKTSGTGGKGELFF. CDR3 nucleotide sequence: TGTGCCACCCAAAAAACATCCGGGACAGGGGGCAAGGGGGAGCTGTTTTTT.

This sequence joins TRBV5-6 and TRBJ2-1; TRBD1 aligns across 8 bases. Trimming at V came to 0 bases and at J to 2 bases, leaving 7 bases not matched to a gene. Per the germline V gene, CDR1 is SGHDT and CDR2 is YYEEEE. There are 17 residues in the CDR3. This CDR3 reads CASSLDWTGIPYNEQFF. CDR3 bases: TGTGCCAGCAGCTTGGATTGGACAGGGATCCCCTACAATGAGCAGTTCTTC. The whole variable domain, remainder taken from reference TRBV5-6 and TRBJ2-1, is DAGVTQSPTHLIKTRGQQVTLRCSPKSGHDTVSWYQQALGQGPQFIFQYYEEEERQRGNFPDRFSGHQFPNYSSELNVNALLLGDSALYLCASSLDWTGIPYNEQFFGPGTRLTVL.

Only a few counts were recorded for this clonotype. CDR3 sequence reads: CATSEGQSTDTQYF. The CDR3 nucleotides are TGTGCCACCAGTGAGGGACAGAGCACAGATACGCAGTATTTT. This chain joins TRBV24-1 and TRBJ2-3, with TRBD1 identical over 7 bases. The ends lost 4 bases at V and 0 bases at J; junction bases unmatched: 0. This CDR3 spans 14 amino acids. Germline CDR1 KGHDR, CDR2 SFDVKD.

This clonotype has just a few counts. The J gene is TRBJ2-2, the V gene TRBV12-3 or TRBV12-4; a weak D match, TRBD2 (6 bases). The V end was cut by 8 bases, the J end by 3 bases, with 22 bases between. This CDR3 has 17 amino acids. As DNA, the CDR3 is TGTGCCAGCTATAGCGGTCCCCTAGGAGGGGACACCGGGGAGCTGTTTTTT. This translates into CASYSGPLGGDTGELFF.

This clonotype was seen repeatedly, ten times or more. The chain couples TRBV18 to TRBJ2-7, with 9 bases aligning to TRBD1. The CDR3 contains 16 residues. With V trimmed by 6 bases and J by 5 bases, 14 bases remained unmatched. Per the germline V gene, CDR1 is KGHSH and CDR2 is LQKENI. As DNA, the CDR3 is TGTGCCAGCTCTCCCATCGCCGGGACAGGGCAGCACGAGCAGTACTTC. Protein: CASSPIAGTGQHEQYF.

This clonotype appeared many times. J is TRBJ2-5 and V is TRBV27; D is ambiguous. The ends were cut back, 2 bases at V and 5 bases at J, with 12 bases in the middle. This CDR3 comprises 14 residues. Germline CDR1 MNHEY, CDR2 SMNVEV (reference sequence). The CDR3 sequence: CASSLGPLIETQYF. In DNA, the CDR3 is TGTGCCAGCAGTTTAGGTCCCCTGATTGAGACCCAGTACTTC.

This clonotype was detected ten times or more. The rearrangement joins TRBV18 to TRBJ1-2; D might be TRBD1 (6 bases). The germline V and J ends were trimmed by 7 bases and 0 bases, with 18 bases remaining between them. The CDR3 contains 16 residues. From germline, CDR1 is KGHSH and CDR2 LQKENI. The CDR3 DNA sequence: TGTGCCAGCTACGGGACGGACAGATTAGCTAACTATGGCTACACCTTC. Its translation is CASYGTDRLANYGYTF.

This clonotype was found many times. The rearrangement links TRBV2 to TRBJ2-1; 8 positions agree with TRBD2. After removal of 7 bases from V and 9 bases from J, the junction contained 8 bases not matched to a gene. Germline CDR1 is SNHLY and CDR2 is FYNNEI. The CDR3 sequence is 13 residues long. The CDR3: CASNGAGAGEQFF. For the CDR3, the DNA is TGTGCCAGCAACGGAGCGGGAGCAGGTGAGCAGTTCTTC.

The chain links TRBV6-1 to TRBJ2-3; TRBD2 matches at 9 bases. CDR1 and CDR2 from the germline V gene are MNHNS and SASEGT. The CDR3 contains 15 residues. The ends lost 11 bases at V and 4 bases at J; junction bases unmatched: 13. The CDR3 DNA is TGTGCCCTCCAGAGCGCTAGCGGGAATGCAGATACGCAGTATTTT. This codes for CALQSASGNADTQYF.

This clonotype was observed a handful of times. V usage is TRBV30 and J usage is TRBJ2-3; possibly TRBD2 for D (6 bases). Germline V gene lookup returns CDR1 GTSNPN and CDR2 SVGIG (reference sequence). This CDR3 has 12 amino acids. Trimming left V 8 bases short and J 5 bases short, with 14 bases between. Written as DNA, the CDR3 is TGTGCCAGCGCGGGGAGTAAAGATACGCAGTATTTT. Protein sequence: CASAGSKDTQYF.

This clonotype is deemed medium-sized. The chain combines TRBV20-1 with TRBJ2-3; D not certain. There are 14 residues in the CDR3. Trimming removed 5 bases from V and 0 bases from J, with 12 bases in between. Germline V gene lookup returns CDR1 DFQATT and CDR2 SNEGSKA (reference sequence). The CDR3 DNA is TGCAGTGCTTTTCCTCTATTAAGCACAGATACGCAGTATTTT. It translates to CSAFPLLSTDTQYF.

This clonotype has at least ten counts. J is TRBJ2-7 and V is TRBV5-6; no reliable D call. Germline CDR1 is SGHDT and CDR2 is YYEEEE. V gave up 2 bases and J gave up 0 bases, with 12 bases separating them. CDR3 length: 15 residues. The CDR3 reads CASSFSSDSSYEQYF. CDR3 DNA sequence: TGTGCCAGCAGCTTTTCGTCCGATAGCTCCTACGAGCAGTACTTC.

In its sample, this clonotype was seen many times. V usage is TRBV9 and J usage is TRBJ2-7; 8 nucleotides align to TRBD2. The length of the CDR3 is 17 residues. Germline CDR1 is SGDLS and CDR2 is YYNGEE. Trimming took 4 bases from V and 5 from J; bases not matched to a gene: 17. In DNA form, the CDR3 reads TGTGCCAGCAGCCCAGACGGGGGGGTTCTTAATCGGAACGAGCAGTACTTC. This sequence encodes CASSPDGGVLNRNEQYF.

There are many counts of this clonotype. The V and J genes are TRBV6-2 or TRBV6-3 and TRBJ1-4, with 8 bases fitting TRBD1. There are 16 residues in the CDR3. J lost 7 bases, V lost 6 bases, and 13 bases had no gene match. Germline CDR1 and CDR2: MNHEY and SVGEGT. CDR3 sequence reads: CASSTSSGTGLEKLFF. CDR3 bases: TGTGCCAGCAGCACCTCCTCCGGGACAGGCCTTGAAAAACTGTTTTTT.

In its sample, this clonotype was seen many times. The genes are TRBV15 and TRBJ2-7; 7 positions agree with TRBD1. J lost 2 bases, V lost 5 bases, and 6 bases had no gene match. CDR1 is LNHNV, CDR2 YYDKDF, per germline (reference sequence). The CDR3 extends over 14 amino acids. CDR3 protein: CATSPRTGAYEQYF. For the CDR3, the DNA is TGTGCCACCAGCCCTAGGACAGGAGCCTACGAGCAGTACTTC.

This clonotype has at least ten counts. The V gene is TRBV10-3, the J gene TRBJ2-3; D possibly matches TRBD1 or TRBD2 (6 bases each). The CDR3 covers 18 residues. Germline V gene sequence: CDR1 ENHRY, CDR2 SYGVKD. The germline V and J ends were trimmed by 6 bases and 4 bases, with 26 bases remaining between them. CDR3 nucleotide sequence: TGTGCCATCAGCAATACAGGGAATTCTATCGCTAGCGCAGATACGCAGTATTTT. Translated: CAISNTGNSIASADTQYF.

This clonotype was seen at least ten times. The rearrangement links TRBV5-6 to TRBJ1-2, with TRBD1 matching over 11 bases. This CDR3 has 17 amino acids. V was clipped by 2 bases and J by 0 bases; unmatched bases: 6. From germline, CDR1 is SGHDT and CDR2 YYEEEE. The CDR3 loop reads CASSFGQGALPNYGYTF. The CDR3 coding sequence is TGTGCCAGCAGCTTCGGACAGGGGGCTTTGCCTAACTATGGCTACACCTTC.

This clonotype was detected ten times or more. The CDR3 bases are TGTGCCATCAGTGAGGGACAAGTGAACACTGAAGCTTTCTTT. Translating it yields CAISEGQVNTEAFF. The rearrangement uses TRBV10-3 and TRBJ1-1; maybe TRBD1 (5 bases). CDR1 and CDR2 (germline): ENHRY, SYGVKD. The CDR3 consists of 14 residues. The V and J ends lost 2 bases and 0 bases respectively, with 7 bases between them.

This clonotype has ten or more counts. CDR3 coding DNA: TGTGCCAGCTCCCTACAGGGAACGTGGGCCAACGTCCTGACTTTC. Translating it yields CASSLQGTWANVLTF. The genes are TRBV18 and TRBJ2-6; D perhaps matches TRBD1 (6 bases). The V gene lost 6 bases and the J gene lost 5 bases, with 14 bases spanning the gap. Germline V gene lookup returns CDR1 KGHSH and CDR2 LQKENI. The CDR3 is made up of 15 amino acids.